This T cell receptor (beta chain) is from a study of cytomegalovirus exposure and HLA in healthy donors. Study-level findings and limits: Information on immune exposure was restricted to one variable (CMV serostatus). Roughly even sequencing depth across donors was the assumption behind the presence/absence analyses.

V was clipped by 11 bases and J by 6 bases, with 23 bases between them. The CDR3 runs 15 residues. A multiplex PCR was run with 60 Vbeta primers and 13 Jbeta primers. This table comes from immunoSEQ multiplex PCR, and its TCRdb copy is limited to in-frame clones, with some not included. Of 150,000 to 200,000 clones detected, 70% to 90% appear once; the ten largest clones hold roughly 1.9%. To note about this clone: Its antigen is not identified.

The sequencing sample was made of PBMCs. The TCR sequence derives from a woman under 30 in good health and CMV-seronegative. The rearrangement joins TRBV23-1 to TRBJ1-5; tentatively, D is TRBD1 (5 bases). TRBV23-1 is annotated as an ORF whose role is uncertain. In DNA, the CDR3 is TGCGCCGCTGCAAATCACCCGGGGGGGAGTCAGCCCCAGCATTTT. Protein: CAAANHPGGSQPQHF.